This TCR beta chain was identified during a study of cytomegalovirus exposure and HLA in healthy donors. Study in general: Most donors, 80% to 90% of a few hundred genotyped, fell in the Caucasian-associated ancestry cluster.

Comment on this clone: Antigen specificity is unknown.

The PCR employed 60 Vbeta primers together with 13 Jbeta primers. Method: immunoSEQ multiplex PCR; TCRdb's copy keeps in-frame clones and lacks some. The sample carries under 200,000 clones, approximately 82% recorded once. Trimming removed 0 bases at V and 5 bases at J, with 16 bases between. CDR3 length equals 15 residues. Germline CDR1 reads SQVTM; CDR2 reads ANQGSEA. General observations from the study: For presence/absence analyses, sequencing depth was assumed to be roughly uniform across donors. Most TCR sequences proved rare, with some public TCRs found in many donors.

The chain is built from TRBV29-1 and TRBJ2-5, with D possibly TRBD2 on 5 matching bases. The receptor's source is a woman under 30 in good health and CMV-seronegative. Sequenced material: PBMCs. Written as DNA, the CDR3 is TGCAGCGTTGAAGATCTGGGCAGTTCGGGGGAGACCCAGTACTTC. It codes for CSVEDLGSSGETQYF.